The following is a T cell receptor beta chain sequence with its context. What it recognizes is unknown. The sample comes from a study of response to subunit inactivated influenza vaccine. Study findings and constraints: It was suggested by the authors that few new T cells are recruited by each seasonal influenza vaccination.

One entry per CDR3 protein results from TCRdb running MiXCR on the RT-PCR reads. This table has about 310,000 distinct CDR3 sequences, approximately 23% appearing once. The TCR originated in a man aged 50-75 years who received an inactivated influenza vaccine. The specimen was PBMCs from blood, collected approximately 22 months after vaccination.

The CDR3 spells CSAMMLGQDGTEAFF. CDR3 bases: TGCAGCGCCATGATGTTGGGACAGGACGGCACTGAAGCTTTCTTT. This sequence joins TRBV29-1 and TRBJ1-1; 8 bases match TRBD1. V gave up 7 bases and J gave up 4 bases; unmatched junction bases: 14. Germline values: CDR1 SQVTM, CDR2 ANQGSEA. The CDR3 consists of 15 residues. The variable domain in full, completed from reference TRBV29-1 and TRBJ1-1, reads SAVISQKPSRDICQRGTSLTIQCQVDSQVTMMFWYRQQPGQSLTLIATANQGSEATYESGFVIDKFPISRPNLTFSTLTVSNMSPEDSSIYLCSAMMLGQDGTEAFFGQGTRLTVV.